These 22 T cell receptor beta chains share one sample of origin, sequenced in a study of T-cell reconstitution after alpha-beta-depleted transplantation in children (dated by TCRdb to the mid-2010s). The label giving this sample's treatment or condition can be read as: allogeneic hematopoietic cell transplantation with graft depleted of TCRalphabeta T cells and CD19 B cells. Library creation used PCR. The listed sequencing device is Illumina HiSeq 2500. TCR library preparation used molecular barcoding, with unique molecular identifiers applied to normalize quantification of the TCRbeta repertoire. TCRdb trimmed public reads at Q25 via fastp, called clones via MiXCR and kept in-frame beta chains. When rows share a CDR3 protein, they turn into one entry using the most common DNA and genes. This sample is represented by hundreds of thousands of distinct CDR3 sequences; around 13% of them were singletons. The ten largest clones capture about 0.77% of the sample.

This sample comprised PBMCs, obtained before TCRalphabeta/CD19-depleted stem cell transplant. Receptor source: a girl aged 2 to 10 with congenital amegakaryocytic thrombocytopenia, due to receive a stem cell transplant.

In DNA, the CDR3 is TGTGCCAGCAGTCCCTACCCAGGGCACAATGAGCAGTTCTTC. It is translated as CASSPYPGHNEQFF. The chain joins TRBV27 to TRBJ2-1, with a possible D match to TRBD1 (5 bases). The germline gives CDR1 MNHEY, CDR2 SMNVEV (reference sequence). Trimming took 5 bases from V and 5 from J, leaving 13 bases between them. This CDR3 spans 14 amino acids.

This clonotype was detected only a few times. The chain recombines TRBV6-1 with TRBJ1-2, with D possibly being TRBD1 (6 bases). CDR1 and CDR2 from the germline V gene are MNHNS and SASEGT. The V end lost 6 bases, the J end lost 7 bases, and 15 bases lay between the germline ends. The CDR3 is 13 amino acids. The DNA of the CDR3 is TGTGCCAGCAGAAGTACAGGGTTGGTTGGCTACACCTTC. This translates into CASRSTGLVGYTF.

Points on this clonotype: This may be a read error, as it is one base from a much larger clone. The rearrangement uses TRBV12-3 or TRBV12-4 and TRBJ1-1; 8 bases are shared with TRBD1. With V trimmed by 10 bases and J by 1 base, 11 bases remained unmatched. The CDR3 has 15 residues. The CDR3 reads CANRLTGTGNTEAFF. As DNA, the CDR3 is TGTGCCAACAGGCTAACCGGGACAGGGAACACTGAAGCTTTCTTT.

About this clonotype: A read error may produce the germline difference seen at one junction end. The V gene is TRBV12-3 or TRBV12-4, the J gene TRBJ1-3; D possibly corresponds to TRBD1 (5 bases). The CDR3 covers 19 residues. For the CDR3, the DNA is TGTGCCAGCAGTTTTTCTGGGGGAAAAGATGTACACTCTGGAAACACCATATCTTTT. Amino acid sequence: CASSFSGGKDVHSGNTISF.

The rearrangement joins TRBV10-3 to TRBJ2-1; no firm D call. The germline gives CDR1 ENHRY, CDR2 SYGVKD. The V end lost 4 bases, the J end lost 6 bases, and 13 bases lay between the germline ends. The length of the CDR3 is 14 residues. The CDR3 region has the DNA TGTGCCATCAGTGTTGGACCAGAGATCAATGAGCAGTTCTTC. It codes for CAISVGPEINEQFF.

This clonotype was seen a handful of times. The chain uses TRBV20-1 and TRBJ2-5; weak D call: TRBD1 (5 bases). Per the germline V gene, CDR1 is DFQATT and CDR2 is SNEGSKA (reference sequence). Trimming pared 1 base from V and 5 bases from J, leaving 20 bases between. The CDR3 extends over 16 amino acids. CDR3 coding DNA: TGCAGTGCTAGAGGCCTAGAGGACACCCAACGGGAGACCCAGTACTTC. It specifies CSARGLEDTQRETQYF.

This clonotype was counted at least ten times. The genes are TRBV5-1 and TRBJ2-7, with a tentative D call TRBD2 (5 bases). The CDR3 sequence is 15 residues long. The germline V gene encodes CDR1 SGHRS and CDR2 YFSETQ. V dropped 1 base and J dropped 5 bases, with 16 bases sitting between them. The CDR3 DNA sequence: TGCGCCAGCAGCTTGTCGGGAAACCTGGACCACGAGCAGTACTTC. This translates into CASSLSGNLDHEQYF.

The sample holds a few counts of this clonotype. This chain connects TRBV20-1 to TRBJ2-5, with 9 bases matching TRBD2. The length of the CDR3 is 15 residues. Germline CDR1 DFQATT, CDR2 SNEGSKA (reference sequence). V shed 0 bases, J shed 3 bases, and the junction held 5 bases outside the gene matches. The DNA for the CDR3 is TGCAGTGCTAGAGATTCAAGCGGGAGGAAAGAGACCCAGTACTTC. It specifies CSARDSSGRKETQYF.

This clonotype was detected ten times or more. The rearrangement links TRBV28 to TRBJ2-7; the D is unclear. Trimming pared 3 bases from V and 0 bases from J, leaving 12 bases between. This CDR3 spans 15 amino acids. CDR1 and CDR2 from the germline V gene are MDHEN and SYDVKM. The CDR3 DNA follows: TGTGCCAGCAGTTTCCCTTCTCGTAACTCCTACGAGCAGTACTTC. Translation gives CASSFPSRNSYEQYF.

As concerns this clonotype: A read error is possible here, since a much larger clone lies one base away. V and J are TRBV20-1 and TRBJ2-1; 9 bases are a match to TRBD1. The CDR3 totals 16 residues. After removal of 4 bases from V and 15 bases from J, the junction contained 22 bases not matched to a gene. Per germline, CDR1 DFQATT and CDR2 SNEGSKA (reference sequence). The CDR3 bases are TGCAGTGCTACCGCCATGGGACAGGGCGCCGCCTTTTCTGTGTTCTTC. Amino acid sequence: CSATAMGQGAAFSVFF.

The table lists this clonotype with many counts. This chain links TRBV5-1 with TRBJ2-6; D call uncertain. The germline CDR1 and CDR2 sequences are SGHRS and YFSETQ. The germline V and J ends were trimmed by 0 bases and 3 bases, with 4 bases remaining between them. This CDR3 has 14 residues. CDR3 loop: CASSLGGGANVLTF. DNA of the CDR3: TGCGCCAGCAGCTTGGGAGGTGGGGCCAACGTCCTGACTTTC. Full variable domain (missing parts from reference TRBV5-1 and TRBJ2-6): KAGVTQTPRYLIKTRGQQVTLSCSPISGHRSVSWYQQTPGQGLQFLFEYFSETQRNKGNFPGRFSGRQFSNSRSEMNVSTLELGDSALYLCASSLGGGANVLTFGAGSRLTVL.

Many counts were recorded for this clonotype. The rearrangement links TRBV5-1 to TRBJ1-4; 7 positions agree with TRBD1. Trimming cost V 3 bases and J 3 bases; bases outside gene matches: 5. This CDR3 has 15 amino acids. CDR1 is SGHRS and CDR2 is YFSETQ in the germline V gene. The CDR3 protein is CASSWGTAANEKLFF. The CDR3 nucleotides are TGCGCCAGCAGCTGGGGGACAGCGGCTAATGAAAAACTGTTTTTT.

The chain uses TRBV14 and TRBJ2-2; no reliable D call. The germline gives CDR1 SGHDN, CDR2 FVKESK. Trimming removed 4 bases at V and 4 bases at J, with 13 bases between. The CDR3 totals 15 residues. For the CDR3, the DNA is TGTGCCAGCAGCCTCGCCAGGCAACTCACCGGGGAGCTGTTTTTT. It is translated as CASSLARQLTGELFF. Based on the CDR3 plus reference TRBV14 and TRBJ2-2, the full variable domain is EAGVTQFPSHSVIEKGQTVTLRCDPISGHDNLYWYRRVMGKEIKFLLHFVKESKQDESGMPNNRFLAERTGGTYSTLKVQPAELEDSGVYFCASSLARQLTGELFFGEGSRLTVL.

The chain recombines TRBV12-3 or TRBV12-4 with TRBJ2-3; the D gene is possibly TRBD2 (5 bases). The CDR3 is made up of 15 amino acids. V was trimmed by 6 bases and J by 4 bases, leaving 17 bases between them. CDR3 amino acids: CASRELGSRPDTQYF. The CDR3 region has the DNA TGTGCCAGCAGGGAACTAGGCTCCCGCCCAGATACGCAGTATTTT.

J is TRBJ2-7 and V is TRBV20-1, with 8 bases fitting TRBD2. Trimming removed 1 base from V and 2 bases from J; junction bases left unmatched: 7. The CDR3 spans 15 residues. Germline-derived CDR1 and CDR2 are DFQATT and SNEGSKA (reference sequence). As DNA, the CDR3 is TGCAGTGCTAGAGTCCGGACTAGCAGGACCTACGAGCAGTACTTC. It codes for CSARVRTSRTYEQYF.

This clonotype was counted ten times or more. The J gene is TRBJ2-7, the V gene TRBV20-1, with D uncertain. Trimming pared 0 bases from V and 0 bases from J, leaving 9 bases between. The length of the CDR3 is 14 residues. CDR1 DFQATT and CDR2 SNEGSKA come from the germline V gene (reference sequence). The CDR3: CSARDPGGSYEQYF. In DNA, the CDR3 is TGCAGTGCTAGAGATCCCGGCGGCTCCTACGAGCAGTACTTC.

Many counts were recorded for this clonotype. The chain links TRBV15 to TRBJ2-6; no reliable D call. V lost 0 bases and J 0 bases, leaving 6 bases between the germline ends. Germline CDR1 and CDR2: LNHNV and YYDKDF (reference sequence). There are 16 residues in the CDR3. CDR3 sequence reads: CATSRDRLSGANVLTF. CDR3 DNA sequence: TGTGCCACCAGCAGAGATAGGCTCTCTGGGGCCAACGTCCTGACTTTC.

The chain is built from TRBV7-9 and TRBJ2-5, with D unresolved. There are 11 residues in the CDR3. V was shortened by 5 bases and J by 5 bases, with 6 bases between the two germline ends. Germline-derived CDR1 and CDR2 are SEHNR and FQNEAQ (reference sequence). The CDR3 region is CASSVMETQYF. The CDR3 nucleotides read TGTGCCAGCAGCGTCATGGAGACCCAGTACTTC.

This clonotype was counted at least ten times. This chain connects TRBV28 to TRBJ2-1; 10 bases align to TRBD2. The V and J ends lost 6 bases and 8 bases, in that order; junction bases with no gene match: 4. The CDR3 spans 13 residues. Germline CDR1 is MDHEN and CDR2 is SYDVKM. The CDR3 DNA reads TGTGCCAGCAGGGTAGCGGGAGGTCATGAGCAGTTCTTC. Residues: CASRVAGGHEQFF.

This rearrangement joins TRBV7-9 to TRBJ1-2, with 8 nucleotides matching TRBD1. The V gene end was trimmed by 5 bases and the J gene end by 4 bases; junction bases not matched to a gene: 9. This CDR3 contains 15 residues. Germline V gives CDR1 SEHNR, CDR2 FQNEAQ (reference sequence). This chain's CDR3 is CASSPPDRAVYGYTF. The CDR3 DNA is TGTGCCAGCAGCCCGCCGGACAGGGCGGTCTATGGCTACACCTTC.

Many counts were recorded for this clonotype. This CDR3 is CASSSRTGAIWSNNEQFF. The CDR3 region has the DNA TGTGCCAGCAGTTCCAGGACAGGGGCCATCTGGAGCAACAATGAGCAGTTCTTC. This chain uses TRBV12-3 or TRBV12-4 with TRBJ2-1, with 9 bases aligning to TRBD1. The CDR3 covers 18 residues. V dropped 4 bases and J dropped 5; count of bases not matched to a gene: 15.

This clonotype was counted ten times or more. The chain uses TRBV20-1 and TRBJ2-7; D is perhaps TRBD1 (6 bases). The V gene's germline CDR1 is DFQATT and CDR2 SNEGSKA (reference sequence). The CDR3 sequence is 14 residues long. Between the trimmed V and J ends, which lost 6 bases and 5 bases, there was a span of 20 bases. The chain's CDR3 is CSASRGIETNEQYF. In DNA, the CDR3 is TGCAGTGCCAGCAGGGGAATAGAGACTAACGAGCAGTACTTC.